This entry features one T cell receptor beta chain sequence. This specimen belongs to a study of T cell changes during pregnancy in multiple sclerosis. Method: immunoSEQ multiplex PCR; TCRdb's copy keeps in-frame clones and lacks some. The sample records about 120,000 clones, 93% being singletons. The receptor was isolated from a female donor with multiple sclerosis, enrolled in a pregnancy study. Sequencing used peripheral blood, obtained before pregnancy.

In DNA form, the CDR3 reads TGTGCCAGCAGTTACCAGAGGGGGCAAGGGGGCAATCAGCCCCAGCATTTT. It codes for CASSYQRGQGGNQPQHF. The chain joins TRBV28 to TRBJ1-5, with 7 nucleotides matching TRBD1. Germline CDR1 reads MDHEN; CDR2 reads SYDVKM. The CDR3 is 17 amino acids. V lost 4 bases, J lost 2 bases, and 11 bases stayed unmatched. The whole variable domain, filled in from reference TRBV28 and TRBJ1-5, reads DVKVTQSSRYLVKRTGEKVFLECVQDMDHENMFWYRQDPGLGLRLIYFSYDVKMKEKGDIPEGYSVSREKKERFSLILESASTNQTSMYLCASSYQRGQGGNQPQHFGDGTRLSIL.